The 13 T cell receptor beta chains listed next were all sequenced from one sample in a study of technical replicates of blood from a handful of donors. Profiled with immunoSEQ multiplex PCR; TCRdb holds only in-frame clones, not every one. The profile shows almost 85,000 clones, about 97% of them singletons. The sequenced material came from T cells isolated from PBMCs. The receptors come from a human donor in good health.

The chain is built from TRBV27 and TRBJ2-7; tentatively, D is TRBD2 (5 bases). From germline, CDR1 is MNHEY and CDR2 SMNVEV (reference sequence). The CDR3 has 13 residues. Trimming stripped 2 bases from V and 4 bases from J, with 9 bases between. In nucleotides, the CDR3 is TGTGCCAGCAGTTTAGCGGGTAATTACGAGCAGTACTTC. It encodes CASSLAGNYEQYF.

The chain recombines TRBV28 with TRBJ1-1; D perhaps matches TRBD1 (6 bases). The CDR3 spans 13 residues. Trimming cost V 8 bases and J 6 bases, with 16 bases left between them. Per the germline V gene, CDR1 is MDHEN and CDR2 is SYDVKM. The CDR3 DNA reads TGTGCCAGCGGAACAGGGAATGAGGCTGAAGCTTTCTTT. Translating gives CASGTGNEAEAFF. Combining the CDR3 with reference TRBV28 and TRBJ1-1 gives the whole variable domain DVKVTQSSRYLVKRTGEKVFLECVQDMDHENMFWYRQDPGLGLRLIYFSYDVKMKEKGDIPEGYSVSREKKERFSLILESASTNQTSMYLCASGTGNEAEAFFGQGTRLTVV.

The count of this clone is one. J is TRBJ2-2 and V is TRBV9, with 7 bases that match TRBD2. This CDR3 has 15 residues. Germline CDR1 SGDLS, CDR2 YYNGEE. Germline trimming cut 3 bases from V and 4 bases from J; bases unmatched to any gene: 6. Here the CDR3 reads CASSGSGRFTGELFF. The CDR3, as DNA: TGTGCCAGCAGCGGTAGCGGGCGATTCACCGGGGAGCTGTTTTTT. Complete variable domain (other parts from reference TRBV9 and TRBJ2-2): DSGVTQTPKHLITATGQRVTLRCSPRSGDLSVYWYQQSLDQGLQFLIQYYNGEERAKGNILERFSAQQFPDLHSELNLSSLELGDSALYFCASSGSGRFTGELFFGEGSRLTVL.

This chain connects TRBV25-1 to TRBJ2-2, with 7 bases aligning to TRBD1. CDR3 length: 15 residues. Germline CDR1 and CDR2: MGHDK and SYGVNS. V lost 4 bases to trimming and J lost 1 base; unmatched junction nucleotides: 3. The CDR3 DNA is TGTGCCAGCAGTGGAAGACAGGGGAACACCGGGGAGCTGTTTTTT. Translated, it gives CASSGRQGNTGELFF.

V gene TRBV6-5 combines with J gene TRBJ2-3, with TRBD2 matching over 9 bases. This CDR3 region has 15 residues. With 2 bases clipped from V and 4 bases from J, the junction kept 4 bases outside the gene matches. Germline CDR1 MNHEY, CDR2 SVGAGI. Here the CDR3 DNA reads TGTGCCAGCAGTTACAGCGGGGGGCTCTCAGATACGCAGTATTTT. Amino acid sequence: CASSYSGGLSDTQYF.

This chain uses TRBV5-1 with TRBJ2-7; 7 positions agree with TRBD1. V lost 4 bases, J lost 3 bases, and 7 bases stayed unmatched. The CDR3 has 14 amino acids. Germline values: CDR1 SGHRS, CDR2 YFSETQ. CDR3 residues: CASSARQGNYEQYF. In DNA, the CDR3 is TGCGCCAGCAGCGCACGACAGGGAAACTACGAGCAGTACTTC.

This clone is a singleton in its sample. The chain is built from TRBV27 and TRBJ2-7, with D perhaps TRBD1 (6 bases). V shed 8 bases and J shed 6 bases, with 11 bases lying between them. CDR3 length: 11 residues. In germline, CDR1 is MNHEY, CDR2 SMNVEV (reference sequence). CDR3 sequence: CASYGGGEQYF. The CDR3 nucleotides read TGTGCCAGCTATGGGGGCGGCGAGCAGTACTTC.

The chain is built from TRBV30 and TRBJ2-3; tentatively, D is TRBD1 (6 bases). The CDR3 runs 15 residues. Trimming shortened V by 0 bases and J by 0 bases, and 10 bases separated the two germline ends. Germline lookup yields CDR1 GTSNPN and CDR2 SVGIG (reference sequence). DNA for the CDR3: TGTGCCTGGAGTGTTTACAGGGCGAGCACAGATACGCAGTATTTT. Translated: CAWSVYRASTDTQYF.

The gene calls are TRBV19 and TRBJ2-7; the match to TRBD2 covers 7 bases. The CDR3 extends over 15 amino acids. V dropped 3 bases and J dropped 0; count of bases not matched to a gene: 5. Looked up from germline, CDR1 is LNHDA and CDR2 is SQIVND (reference sequence). The CDR3 DNA is TGTGCCAGTAGTATCCCCGGGACTAACTCCTACGAGCAGTACTTC. This gives the protein CASSIPGTNSYEQYF.

This rearrangement joins TRBV4-1 to TRBJ2-5; 11 bases align to TRBD2. CDR3 length: 17 residues. V shed 1 base, J shed 3 bases, and the junction held 7 bases outside the gene matches. The V gene's germline CDR1 is MGHRA and CDR2 YSYEKL. Here the CDR3 DNA reads TGCGCCAGCAGCCAAGTTAGGGAGGGACTAGCGGAAGAGACCCAGTACTTC. Amino acid sequence: CASSQVREGLAEETQYF.

The V call is TRBV11-2, the J call TRBJ1-6; no clear D gene. Trimming left V 7 bases short and J 6 bases short, with 13 bases between. Germline CDR1 SGHAT, CDR2 FQNNGV. There are 14 residues in the CDR3. The CDR3 nucleotides are TGTGCCAGCAAAATGGACTGGGGTAATTCACCCCTCCACTTT. Translation: CASKMDWGNSPLHF. The complete variable domain, with remaining parts taken from reference TRBV11-2 and TRBJ1-6, reads EAGVAQSPRYKIIEKRQSVAFWCNPISGHATLYWYQQILGQGPKLLIQFQNNGVVDDSQLPKDRFSAERLKGVDSTLKIQPAKLEDSAVYLCASKMDWGNSPLHFGNGTRLTVT.

V usage is TRBV10-3 and J usage is TRBJ1-1; 8 bases match TRBD1. With 2 bases clipped from V and 1 base from J, the junction kept 6 bases outside the gene matches. Per germline, CDR1 ENHRY and CDR2 SYGVKD. The CDR3 totals 16 residues. CDR3 coding DNA: TGTGCCATCAGTGAGGGACAGGGCGGGAAGAACACTGAAGCTTTCTTT. It encodes CAISEGQGGKNTEAFF.

The chain has TRBV18 and TRBJ2-1, with unresolved D. With 6 bases removed from V and 0 bases from J, the gap between germline ends came to 12 bases. The V gene's germline CDR1 is KGHSH and CDR2 LQKENI. CDR3 length: 15 residues. In nucleotides, the CDR3 is TGTGCCAGCTCCCCGGTGTCGAGCTCCTACAATGAGCAGTTCTTC. This gives the protein CASSPVSSSYNEQFF.